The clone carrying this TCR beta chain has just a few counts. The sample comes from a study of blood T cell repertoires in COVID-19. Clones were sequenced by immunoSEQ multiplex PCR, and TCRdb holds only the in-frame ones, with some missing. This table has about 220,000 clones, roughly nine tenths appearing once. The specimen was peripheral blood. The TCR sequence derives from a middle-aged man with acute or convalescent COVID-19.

The CDR3 protein is CASSASPVNTEAFF. In DNA, the CDR3 is TGTGCCAGCAGCGCCTCCCCGGTGAACACTGAAGCTTTCTTT. The chain couples TRBV9 to TRBJ1-1; D remains ambiguous. The CDR3 contains 14 residues. CDR1 and CDR2 from the germline V gene are SGDLS and YYNGEE. Trimming pared 3 bases from V and 0 bases from J, leaving 9 bases between.